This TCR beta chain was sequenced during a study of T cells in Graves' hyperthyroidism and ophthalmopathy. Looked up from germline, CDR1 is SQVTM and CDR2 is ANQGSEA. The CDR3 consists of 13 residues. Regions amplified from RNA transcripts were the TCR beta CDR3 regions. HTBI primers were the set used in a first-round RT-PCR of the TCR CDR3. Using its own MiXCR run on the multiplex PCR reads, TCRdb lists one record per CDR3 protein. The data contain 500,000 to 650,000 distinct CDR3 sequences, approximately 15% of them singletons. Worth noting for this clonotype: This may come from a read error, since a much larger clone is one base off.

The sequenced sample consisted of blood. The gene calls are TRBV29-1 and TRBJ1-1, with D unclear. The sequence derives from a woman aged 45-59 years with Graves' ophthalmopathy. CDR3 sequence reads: CSVVGSGRTEVFF. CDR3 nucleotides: TGCAGCGTTGTGGGGTCCGGACGCACTGAAGTTTTCTTT.